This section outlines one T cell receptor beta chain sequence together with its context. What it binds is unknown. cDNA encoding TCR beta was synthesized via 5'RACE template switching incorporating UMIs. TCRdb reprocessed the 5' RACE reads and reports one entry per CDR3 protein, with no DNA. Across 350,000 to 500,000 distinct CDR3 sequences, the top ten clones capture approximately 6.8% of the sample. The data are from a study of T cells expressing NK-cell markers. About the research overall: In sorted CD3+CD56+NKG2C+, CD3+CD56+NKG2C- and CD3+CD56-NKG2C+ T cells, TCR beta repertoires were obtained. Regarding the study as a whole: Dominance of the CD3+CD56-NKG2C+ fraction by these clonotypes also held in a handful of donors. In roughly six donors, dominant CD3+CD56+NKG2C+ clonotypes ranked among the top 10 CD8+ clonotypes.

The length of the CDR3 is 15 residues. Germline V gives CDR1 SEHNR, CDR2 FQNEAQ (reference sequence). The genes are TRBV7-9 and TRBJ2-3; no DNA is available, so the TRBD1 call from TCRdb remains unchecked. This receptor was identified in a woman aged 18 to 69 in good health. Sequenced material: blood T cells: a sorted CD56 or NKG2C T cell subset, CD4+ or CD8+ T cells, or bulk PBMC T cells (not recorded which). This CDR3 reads CASSLRQGRTDTQYF.